The present entry profiles one T cell receptor (beta chain) with its context. The data were taken from a study of T cell changes during pregnancy in multiple sclerosis. Assay: immunoSEQ multiplex PCR; the TCRdb copy retains only in-frame clones and omits some. Seen here are about 40,000 clones, around nine tenths observed once, and the top ten hold over 5%. The CDR3 sequence is 15 residues long. Per the germline V gene, CDR1 is SGDLS and CDR2 is YYNGEE. The ends lost 4 bases at V and 6 bases at J; junction bases unmatched: 7. This chain joins TRBV9 and TRBJ2-1; 10 bases match TRBD1. The clonotype originates from a female donor in good health, enrolled as a control in a pregnancy study. This sample comprised peripheral blood, obtained in the first trimester of pregnancy. DNA for the CDR3: TGTGCCAGCAGCACGGGGACAGGGGTTGGCAATGAGCAGTTCTTC. The encoded protein is CASSTGTGVGNEQFF.